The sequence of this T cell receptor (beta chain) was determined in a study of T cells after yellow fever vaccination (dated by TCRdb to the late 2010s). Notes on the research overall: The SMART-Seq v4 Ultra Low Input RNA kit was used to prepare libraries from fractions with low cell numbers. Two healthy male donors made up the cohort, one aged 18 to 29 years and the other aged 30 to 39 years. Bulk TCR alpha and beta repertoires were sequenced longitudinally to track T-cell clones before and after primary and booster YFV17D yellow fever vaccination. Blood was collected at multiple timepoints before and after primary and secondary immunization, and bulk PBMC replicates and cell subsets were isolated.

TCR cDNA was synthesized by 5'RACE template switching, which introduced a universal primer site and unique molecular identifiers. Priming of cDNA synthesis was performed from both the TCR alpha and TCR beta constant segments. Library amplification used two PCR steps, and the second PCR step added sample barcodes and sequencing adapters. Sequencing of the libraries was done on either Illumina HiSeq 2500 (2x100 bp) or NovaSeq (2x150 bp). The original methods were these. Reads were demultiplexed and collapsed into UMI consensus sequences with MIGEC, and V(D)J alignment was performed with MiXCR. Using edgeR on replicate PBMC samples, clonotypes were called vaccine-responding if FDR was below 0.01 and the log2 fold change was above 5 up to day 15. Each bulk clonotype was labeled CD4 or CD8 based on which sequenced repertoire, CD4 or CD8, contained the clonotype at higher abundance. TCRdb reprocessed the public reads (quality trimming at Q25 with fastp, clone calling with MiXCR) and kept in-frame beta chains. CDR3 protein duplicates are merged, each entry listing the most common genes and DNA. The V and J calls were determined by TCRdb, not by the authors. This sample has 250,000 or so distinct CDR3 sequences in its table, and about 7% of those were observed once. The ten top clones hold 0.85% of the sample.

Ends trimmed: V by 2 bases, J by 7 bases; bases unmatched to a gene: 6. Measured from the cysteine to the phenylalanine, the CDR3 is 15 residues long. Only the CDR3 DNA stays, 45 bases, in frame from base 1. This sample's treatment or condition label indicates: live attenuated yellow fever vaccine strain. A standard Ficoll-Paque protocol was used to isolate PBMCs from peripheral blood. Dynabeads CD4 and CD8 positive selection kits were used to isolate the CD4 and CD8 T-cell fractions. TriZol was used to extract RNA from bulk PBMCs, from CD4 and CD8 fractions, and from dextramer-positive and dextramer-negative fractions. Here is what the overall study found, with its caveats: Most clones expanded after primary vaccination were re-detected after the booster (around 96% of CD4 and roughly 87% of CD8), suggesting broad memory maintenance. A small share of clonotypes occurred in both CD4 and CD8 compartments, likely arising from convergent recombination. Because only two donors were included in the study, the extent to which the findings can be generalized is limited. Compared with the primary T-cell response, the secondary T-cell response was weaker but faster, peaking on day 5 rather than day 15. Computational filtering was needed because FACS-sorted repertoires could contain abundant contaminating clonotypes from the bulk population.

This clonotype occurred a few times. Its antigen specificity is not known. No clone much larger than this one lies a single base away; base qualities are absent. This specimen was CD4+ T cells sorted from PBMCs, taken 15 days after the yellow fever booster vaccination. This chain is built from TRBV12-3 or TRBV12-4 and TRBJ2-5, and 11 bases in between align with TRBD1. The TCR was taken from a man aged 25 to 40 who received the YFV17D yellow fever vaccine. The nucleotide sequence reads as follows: TGTGCCAGCAGTTTATTGGACAGGGGGCGGGGGACCCAGTACTTC. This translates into CASSLLDRGRGTQYF.